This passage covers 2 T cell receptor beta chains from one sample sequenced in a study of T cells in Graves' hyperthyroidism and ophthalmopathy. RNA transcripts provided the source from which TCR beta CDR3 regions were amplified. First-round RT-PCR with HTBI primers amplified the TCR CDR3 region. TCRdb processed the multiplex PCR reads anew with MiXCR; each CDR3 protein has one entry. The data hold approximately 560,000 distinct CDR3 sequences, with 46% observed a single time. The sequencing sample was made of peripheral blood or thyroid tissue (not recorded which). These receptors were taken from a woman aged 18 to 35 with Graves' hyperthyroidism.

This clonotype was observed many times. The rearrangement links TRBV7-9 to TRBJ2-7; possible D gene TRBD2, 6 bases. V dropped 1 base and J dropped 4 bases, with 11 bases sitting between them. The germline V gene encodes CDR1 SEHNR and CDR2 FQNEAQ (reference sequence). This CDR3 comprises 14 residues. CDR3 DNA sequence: TGTGCCAGCAGCTTAGGTCCGGGAGTTTACGAGCAGTACTTC. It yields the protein CASSLGPGVYEQYF.

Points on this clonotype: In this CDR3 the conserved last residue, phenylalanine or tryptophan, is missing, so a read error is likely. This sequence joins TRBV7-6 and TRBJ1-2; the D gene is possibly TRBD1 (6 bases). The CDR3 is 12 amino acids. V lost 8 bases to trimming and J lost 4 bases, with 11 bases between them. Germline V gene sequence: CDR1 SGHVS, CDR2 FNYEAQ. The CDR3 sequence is CASGQSSYGYTS. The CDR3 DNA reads TGTGCCAGCGGACAGAGCTCCTATGGCTACACCTCC.